This paragraph reports one TCR beta chain. PCR was performed using 60 Vbeta and 13 Jbeta primers. This table comes from immunoSEQ multiplex PCR, and its TCRdb copy is limited to in-frame clones, with some not included. This sample has some 220,000 clones; 70% to 85% occur once, and the top ten carry 0.55% to 0.7%. The CDR3 is 13 residues long. These data are taken from a study of cytomegalovirus exposure and HLA in healthy donors. The receptor was isolated from a woman in her forties in good health and CMV-seronegative. The specimen was PBMCs. The chain combines TRBV21-1 with TRBJ1-1. TRBV21-1 is listed as a pseudogene. The CDR3 sequence: CASSRNGVPEAFF. The CDR3 region has the DNA TGTGCCAGCAGCCGGAATGGAGTACCTGAAGCTTTCTTT.